The 13 T cell receptor beta chains given below trace back to one sample, sequenced in a study of T cells in Graves' hyperthyroidism and ophthalmopathy. TCR beta CDR3 sequences were amplified from RNA transcripts. The primer set for the first-round RT-PCR of the TCR CDR3 was HTBI. A single record per CDR3 protein comes from TCRdb applying MiXCR to the multiplex PCR reads. The sample lists hundreds of thousands of distinct CDR3 sequences, less than 25% occurring once. Source material: blood. The source of these receptors is a man aged 25-45 years with Graves' ophthalmopathy.

The rearrangement uses TRBV5-1 and TRBJ2-6; D not resolved. The germline V gene encodes CDR1 SGHRS and CDR2 YFSETQ. V lost 5 bases, J lost 1 base, and 10 bases lay in between. This CDR3 contains 15 residues. CDR3 loop: CASSSYPSGANVLTF. The CDR3 nucleotides are TGCGCCAGCAGTTCCTACCCATCTGGGGCCAACGTCCTGACTTTC.

This clonotype was recorded a few times. J is TRBJ2-3 and V is TRBV10-3; 12 bases agree with TRBD2. CDR1 and CDR2 (germline): ENHRY, SYGVKD. CDR3 length: 15 residues. V dropped 6 bases and J dropped 5; count of bases not matched to a gene: 6. The CDR3 DNA reads as TGTGCCATCAGGAGACTAGCGGGAGACGGAGATACGCAGTATTTT. Translation: CAIRRLAGDGDTQYF.

The chain carries TRBV25-1 and TRBJ2-1; D is unclear. V was cut by 1 base and J by 0 bases, with 7 bases left in between. CDR1 and CDR2 from the germline V gene are MGHDK and SYGVNS. The CDR3 totals 15 residues. The CDR3 region has the DNA TGTGCCAGCAGTGAATCGGGCCACTCCTACAATGAGCAGTTCTTC. Its protein is CASSESGHSYNEQFF.

The chain joins TRBV5-5 to TRBJ2-7; TRBD2 agrees at 9 bases. Germline CDR1 SGHKS, CDR2 YYEKEE (reference sequence). Unmatched junction bases numbered 7, after V lost 2 bases and J lost 4 bases. This CDR3 region has 15 residues. The CDR3 here is CASSFQREAPYEQYF. Here the CDR3 DNA reads TGTGCCAGCAGCTTTCAGCGGGAGGCTCCATACGAGCAGTACTTC.

This clonotype was detected only a few times. This chain uses TRBV7-6 with TRBJ2-2; 10 nucleotides align to TRBD2. The junction had 11 bases not matched to a gene; V was cut back by 8 bases and J by 8 bases. Germline V gene data show CDR1 as SGHVS and CDR2 as FNYEAQ. This CDR3 is 15 amino acids long. CDR3 amino acids: CASSASGSPGGELFF. CDR3 sequence (DNA): TGTGCCAGCTCCGCTAGCGGGAGTCCCGGGGGGGAGCTGTTTTTT. The full variable domain, its missing parts supplied by reference TRBV7-6 and TRBJ2-2, is GAGVSQSPRYKVTKRGQDVALRCDPISGHVSLYWYRQALGQGPEFLTYFNYEAQQDKSGLPNDRFSAERPEGSISTLTIQRTEQRDSAMYRCASSASGSPGGELFFGEGSRLTVL.

This rearrangement joins TRBV14 to TRBJ2-1; TRBD2 matches 16 bases. CDR1 and CDR2 from the germline V gene are SGHDN and FVKESK. V gave up 3 bases and J gave up 4 bases; unmatched junction bases: 15. The CDR3 consists of 21 residues. The DNA of the CDR3 is TGTGCCAGCAGCCAGATCCCCCCGGGACTAGCGGGAGGGCTGAAATACAATGAGCAGTTCTTC. Translated: CASSQIPPGLAGGLKYNEQFF.

This clonotype was seen ten or more times. The chain combines TRBV3-1 with TRBJ2-5; 8 bases line up with TRBD1. The length of the CDR3 is 16 residues. Unmatched junction bases numbered 4, after V lost 0 bases and J lost 1 base. The germline V gene has CDR1 LGHDT and CDR2 YNNKEL (reference sequence). The CDR3 DNA reads as TGTGCCAGCAGCCAAGAAGGGACAGGCTTCCAAGAGACCCAGTACTTC. It is translated as CASSQEGTGFQETQYF.

This clonotype has a count of ten or more. The J gene is TRBJ1-1, the V gene TRBV7-8; no clear D. V lost 6 bases to trimming and J lost 1 base, with 9 bases between them. Germline lookup yields CDR1 SGHVS and CDR2 FQNEAQ. There are 13 residues in the CDR3. The CDR3 loop reads CASRSPGNTEAFF. The CDR3 region has the DNA TGTGCCAGCAGATCCCCGGGGAACACTGAAGCTTTCTTT.

The V gene is TRBV18, the J gene TRBJ2-7, with 10 nucleotides matching TRBD1. The germline V gene encodes CDR1 KGHSH and CDR2 LQKENI. The CDR3 loop spans 16 amino acids. The junction had 15 bases not matched to a gene; V was cut back by 6 bases and J by 7 bases. CDR3 residues: CASSPTILTGGAEQYF. DNA of the CDR3: TGTGCCAGCTCCCCTACGATCTTGACAGGGGGCGCGGAGCAGTACTTC.

The sample holds many counts of this clonotype. A junction boundary mismatches the germline segment, possibly from a read error. The chain is built from TRBV7-9 and TRBJ2-1, with a tentative D call TRBD2 (5 bases). This CDR3 comprises 15 residues. Germline-derived CDR1 and CDR2 are SEHNR and FQNEAQ (reference sequence). The CDR3: CASSLVGSSYNEQFF. Written as DNA, the CDR3 is TGCGCCAGCAGCTTGGTTGGGAGCTCCTACAATGAGCAGTTCTTC.

This clonotype was detected only a few times. This chain connects TRBV12-3 or TRBV12-4 to TRBJ1-2; D is unresolved. Trimming removed 7 bases at V and 5 bases at J, with 11 bases between. The CDR3 covers 12 residues. CDR3 nucleotide sequence: TGTGCCAGCACCTTGCTAGGGTATGGCTACACCTTC. Its translation is CASTLLGYGYTF.

Ten or more counts support this clonotype. The chain has TRBV28 and TRBJ2-7; possibly TRBD1 for D (6 bases). V was cut by 5 bases and J by 3 bases, with 14 bases left in between. Per germline, CDR1 MDHEN and CDR2 SYDVKM. The CDR3 sequence is 14 residues long. The CDR3: CASSTRDMRYEQYF. Here the CDR3 DNA reads TGTGCCAGCAGTACCCGGGACATGCGCTACGAGCAGTACTTC.

The chain carries TRBV25-1 and TRBJ1-3; D is unclear. V lost 4 bases to trimming and J lost 0 bases, with 13 bases between them. The CDR3 contains 16 residues. Germline CDR1 reads MGHDK; CDR2 reads SYGVNS. Written as DNA, the CDR3 is TGTGCCAGCAGTGTATTAAACGGAATCTCTGGAAACACCATATATTTT. This gives the protein CASSVLNGISGNTIYF.